This T cell receptor (beta chain) stems from a study of blood T cell repertoires in COVID-19. The overall study: Sources were T cells, B-cell-depleted T cells, or PBMCs; the material itself was cDNA or gDNA.

Donors in Cohort 3 counted as recovered after two negative PCRs, clearance, or symptom resolution. This table comes from immunoSEQ multiplex PCR, and its TCRdb copy is limited to in-frame clones, with some not included. The sample contains a few hundred thousand clones, about 85% of which appear only once. This TCR came from a woman in her 50s who had recovered from COVID-19. The specimen was PBMCs or T cells enriched from blood (not recorded which).

In DNA, the CDR3 is TGTGCCAGCAGCTTAACACAGGGCGCTAATGAAAAACTGTTTTTT. This gives the protein CASSLTQGANEKLFF. V and J are TRBV7-9 and TRBJ1-4; possibly TRBD1 for D (6 bases). CDR1 SEHNR and CDR2 FQNEAQ come from the germline V gene (reference sequence). The V gene lost 2 bases and the J gene lost 3 bases, with 10 bases spanning the gap. The CDR3 spans 15 residues.